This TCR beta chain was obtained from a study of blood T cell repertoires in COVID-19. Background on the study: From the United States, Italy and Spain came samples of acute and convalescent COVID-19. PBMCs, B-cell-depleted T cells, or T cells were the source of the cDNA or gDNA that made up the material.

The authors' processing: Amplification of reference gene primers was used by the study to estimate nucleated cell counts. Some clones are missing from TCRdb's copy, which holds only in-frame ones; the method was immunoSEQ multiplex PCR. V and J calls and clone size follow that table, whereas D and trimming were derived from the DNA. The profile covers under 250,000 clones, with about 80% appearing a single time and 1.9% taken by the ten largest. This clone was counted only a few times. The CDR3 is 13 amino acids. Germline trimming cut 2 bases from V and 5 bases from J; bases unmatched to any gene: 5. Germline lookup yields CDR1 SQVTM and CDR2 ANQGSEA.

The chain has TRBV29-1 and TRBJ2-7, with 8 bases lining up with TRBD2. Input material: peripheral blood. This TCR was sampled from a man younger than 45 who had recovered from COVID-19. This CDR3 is CSVESSGGHEQYF. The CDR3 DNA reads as TGCAGCGTTGAATCGAGCGGGGGCCACGAGCAGTACTTC.